This TCR beta chain was documented in a study of shared clonotypes between healthy human individuals. Findings of the study overall: Several donors held about 5% of naive CD4 clonotypes in common.

The CDR3 has 14 amino acids. Germline-derived CDR1 and CDR2 are MNHEY and SMNVEV (reference sequence). V lost 5 bases to trimming and J lost 6 bases; unmatched junction nucleotides: 5. Regarding this clone: Its antigen remains unknown.

The data were produced by immunoSEQ multiplex PCR, yet TCRdb's version contains in-frame clones alone and is incomplete. The repertoire holds some 1,400,000 clones, with roughly 96% as singletons. The genes are TRBV27 and TRBJ2-1; 9 bases align to TRBD2. This sequence originates from a young man in good health. Sequencing input: naive CD4+ T cells sorted from blood. Specified subset: CD45RA+ positively selected. CDR3 sequence: CASSTSGSSNEQFF. As DNA, the CDR3 is TGTGCCAGCAGTACTAGCGGGTCCAGCAATGAGCAGTTCTTC.